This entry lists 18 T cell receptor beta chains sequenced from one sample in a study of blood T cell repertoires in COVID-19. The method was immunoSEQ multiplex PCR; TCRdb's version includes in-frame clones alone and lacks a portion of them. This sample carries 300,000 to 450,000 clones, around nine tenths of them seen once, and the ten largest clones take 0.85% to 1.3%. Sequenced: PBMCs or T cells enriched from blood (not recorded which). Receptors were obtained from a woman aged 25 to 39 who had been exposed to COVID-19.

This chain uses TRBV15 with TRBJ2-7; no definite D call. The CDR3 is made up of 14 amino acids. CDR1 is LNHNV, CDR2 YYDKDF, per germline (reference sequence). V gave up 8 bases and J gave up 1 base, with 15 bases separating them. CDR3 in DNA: TGTGCCACCGAACCAGGAACGGATTCCTACGAGCAGTACTTC. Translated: CATEPGTDSYEQYF.

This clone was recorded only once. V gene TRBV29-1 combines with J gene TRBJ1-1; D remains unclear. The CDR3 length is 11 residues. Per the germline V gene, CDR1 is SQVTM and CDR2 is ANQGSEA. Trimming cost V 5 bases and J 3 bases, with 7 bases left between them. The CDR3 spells CSVRRDTEAFF. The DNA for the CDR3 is TGCAGCGTTCGGCGGGACACTGAAGCTTTCTTT. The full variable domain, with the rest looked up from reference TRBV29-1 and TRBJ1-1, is SAVISQKPSRDICQRGTSLTIQCQVDSQVTMMFWYRQQPGQSLTLIATANQGSEATYESGFVIDKFPISRPNLTFSTLTVSNMSPEDSSIYLCSVRRDTEAFFGQGTRLTVV.

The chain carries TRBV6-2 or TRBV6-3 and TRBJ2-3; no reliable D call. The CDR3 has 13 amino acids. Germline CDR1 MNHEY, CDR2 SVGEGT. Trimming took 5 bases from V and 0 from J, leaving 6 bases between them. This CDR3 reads CASSLGSTDTQYF. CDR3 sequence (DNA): TGTGCCAGCAGTCTCGGGAGCACAGATACGCAGTATTTT.

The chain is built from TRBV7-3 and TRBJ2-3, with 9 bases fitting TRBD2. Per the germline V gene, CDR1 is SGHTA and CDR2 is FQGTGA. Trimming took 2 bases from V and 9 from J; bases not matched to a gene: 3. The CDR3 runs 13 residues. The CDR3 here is CASSLGTSFTQYF. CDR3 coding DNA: TGTGCCAGCAGCTTAGGGACTAGCTTCACGCAGTATTTT. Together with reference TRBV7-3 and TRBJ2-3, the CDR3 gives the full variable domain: GAGVSQTPSNKVTEKGKYVELRCDPISGHTALYWYRQSLGQGPEFLIYFQGTGAADDSGLPNDRFFAVRPEGSVSTLKIQRTERGDSAVYLCASSLGTSFTQYFGPGTRLTVL.

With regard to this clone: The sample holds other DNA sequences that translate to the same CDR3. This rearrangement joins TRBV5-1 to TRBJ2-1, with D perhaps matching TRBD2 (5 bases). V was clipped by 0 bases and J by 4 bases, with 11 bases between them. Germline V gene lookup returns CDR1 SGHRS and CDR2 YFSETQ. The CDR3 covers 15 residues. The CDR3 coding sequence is TGCGCCAGCAGCTTGGGGAGCGGAGCTTACAATGAGCAGTTCTTC. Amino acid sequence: CASSLGSGAYNEQFF.

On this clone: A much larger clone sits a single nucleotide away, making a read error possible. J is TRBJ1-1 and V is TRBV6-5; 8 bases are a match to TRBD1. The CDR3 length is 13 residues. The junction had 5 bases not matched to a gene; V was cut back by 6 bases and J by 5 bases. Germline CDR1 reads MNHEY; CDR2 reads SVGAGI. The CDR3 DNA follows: TGTGCCAGCAGGCAAACAGGGGGGACTGAAGCTTTCTTT. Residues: CASRQTGGTEAFF.

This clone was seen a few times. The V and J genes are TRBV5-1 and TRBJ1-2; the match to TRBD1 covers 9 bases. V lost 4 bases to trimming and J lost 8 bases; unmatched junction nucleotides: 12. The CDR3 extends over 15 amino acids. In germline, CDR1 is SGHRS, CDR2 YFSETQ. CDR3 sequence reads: CASSVWDRATGGYTF. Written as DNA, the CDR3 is TGCGCCAGCAGCGTCTGGGACAGGGCCACGGGAGGCTACACCTTC.

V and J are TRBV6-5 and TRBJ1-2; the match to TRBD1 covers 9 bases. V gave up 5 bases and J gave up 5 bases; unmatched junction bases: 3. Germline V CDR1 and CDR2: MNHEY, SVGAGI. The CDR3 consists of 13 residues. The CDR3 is CASSRGTGYGYTF. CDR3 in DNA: TGTGCCAGCAGTCGCGGGACAGGGTATGGCTACACCTTC.

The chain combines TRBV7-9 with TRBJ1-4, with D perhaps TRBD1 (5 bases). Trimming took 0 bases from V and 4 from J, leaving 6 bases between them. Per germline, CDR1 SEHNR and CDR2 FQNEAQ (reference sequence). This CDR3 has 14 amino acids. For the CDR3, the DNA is TGTGCCAGCAGCTTAGCGGGGGGTAATGAAAAACTGTTTTTT. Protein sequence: CASSLAGGNEKLFF.

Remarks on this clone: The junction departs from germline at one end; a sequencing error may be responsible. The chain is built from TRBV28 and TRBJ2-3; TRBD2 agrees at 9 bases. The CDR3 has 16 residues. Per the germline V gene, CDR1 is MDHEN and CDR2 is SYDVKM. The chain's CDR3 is CASSSPGSGSFYHVGF. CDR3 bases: TGTGCCAGCAGTTCCCCGGGTAGCGGGAGCTTCTACCATGTTGGATTT.

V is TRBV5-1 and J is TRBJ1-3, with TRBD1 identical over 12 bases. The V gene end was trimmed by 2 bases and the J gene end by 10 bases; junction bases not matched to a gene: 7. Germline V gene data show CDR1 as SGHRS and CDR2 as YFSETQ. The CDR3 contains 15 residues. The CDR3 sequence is CASSFGTGGFSTIYF. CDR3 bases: TGCGCCAGCAGCTTTGGGACAGGGGGCTTTAGTACCATATATTTT.

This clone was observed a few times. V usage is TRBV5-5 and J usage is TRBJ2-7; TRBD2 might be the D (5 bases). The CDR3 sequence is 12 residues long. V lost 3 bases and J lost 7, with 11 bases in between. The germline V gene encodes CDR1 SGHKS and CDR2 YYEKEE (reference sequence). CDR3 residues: CASSWTLAEQYF. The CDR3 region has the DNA TGTGCCAGCAGCTGGACCCTAGCTGAGCAGTACTTC.

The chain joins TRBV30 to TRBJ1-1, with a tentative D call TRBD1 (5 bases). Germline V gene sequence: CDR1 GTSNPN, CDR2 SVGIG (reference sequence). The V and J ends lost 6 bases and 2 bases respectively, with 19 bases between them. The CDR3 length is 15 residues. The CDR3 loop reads CACQRGLGGNTEAFF. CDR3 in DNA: TGTGCCTGTCAACGGGGGTTGGGGGGAAACACTGAAGCTTTCTTT.

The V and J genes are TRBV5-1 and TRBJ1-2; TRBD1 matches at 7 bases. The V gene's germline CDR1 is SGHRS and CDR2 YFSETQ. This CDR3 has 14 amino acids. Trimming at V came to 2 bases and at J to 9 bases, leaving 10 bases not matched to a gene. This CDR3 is CASSFGTASLSYTF. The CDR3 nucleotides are TGCGCCAGCAGCTTCGGGACAGCTTCATTGAGCTACACCTTC.

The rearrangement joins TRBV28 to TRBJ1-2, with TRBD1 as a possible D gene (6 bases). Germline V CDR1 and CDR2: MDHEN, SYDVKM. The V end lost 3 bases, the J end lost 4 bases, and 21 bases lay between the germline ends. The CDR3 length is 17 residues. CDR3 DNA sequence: TGTGCCAGCAGTTTCCGGGGGGCGCGAGGGTACGGCTATGGCTACACCTTC. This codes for CASSFRGARGYGYGYTF.

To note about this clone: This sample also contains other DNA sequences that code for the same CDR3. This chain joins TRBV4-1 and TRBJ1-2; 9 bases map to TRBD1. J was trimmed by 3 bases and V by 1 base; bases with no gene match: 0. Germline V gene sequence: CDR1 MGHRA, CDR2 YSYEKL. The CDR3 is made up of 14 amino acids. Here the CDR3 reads CASSQGDRDYGYTF. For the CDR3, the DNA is TGCGCCAGCAGCCAAGGGGACAGGGACTATGGCTACACCTTC.

CDR3 amino acids: CASGGRDTVPGANVLTF. CDR3 sequence (DNA): TGTGCCAGTGGGGGCCGGGACACAGTACCCGGGGCCAACGTCCTGACTTTC. The V and J genes are TRBV5-4 and TRBJ2-6; tentatively, D is TRBD1 (6 bases). Germline V CDR1 and CDR2: SGHNT, YYREEE (reference sequence). This CDR3 is 17 amino acids long. V lost 8 bases and J 4 bases, leaving 22 bases between the germline ends.

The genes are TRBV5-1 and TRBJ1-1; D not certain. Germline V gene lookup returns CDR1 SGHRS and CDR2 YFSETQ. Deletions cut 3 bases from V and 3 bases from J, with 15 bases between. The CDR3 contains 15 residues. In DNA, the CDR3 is TGCGCCAGCAGCTGGGCGGGAGGGTCCGACACTGAAGCTTTCTTT. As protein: CASSWAGGSDTEAFF. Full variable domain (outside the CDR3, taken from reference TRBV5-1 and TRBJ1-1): KAGVTQTPRYLIKTRGQQVTLSCSPISGHRSVSWYQQTPGQGLQFLFEYFSETQRNKGNFPGRFSGRQFSNSRSEMNVSTLELGDSALYLCASSWAGGSDTEAFFGQGTRLTVV.